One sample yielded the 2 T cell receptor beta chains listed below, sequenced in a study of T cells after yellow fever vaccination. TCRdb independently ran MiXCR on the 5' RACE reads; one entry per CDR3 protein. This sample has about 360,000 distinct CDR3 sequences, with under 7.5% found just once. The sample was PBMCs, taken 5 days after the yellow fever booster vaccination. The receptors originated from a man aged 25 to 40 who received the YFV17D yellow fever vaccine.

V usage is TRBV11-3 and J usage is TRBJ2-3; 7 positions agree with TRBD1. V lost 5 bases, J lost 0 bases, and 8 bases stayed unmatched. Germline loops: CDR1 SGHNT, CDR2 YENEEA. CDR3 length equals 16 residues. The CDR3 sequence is CASSPGGPMSTDTQYF. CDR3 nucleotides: TGTGCCAGCAGCCCAGGGGGACCGATGAGCACAGATACGCAGTATTTT.

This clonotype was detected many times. The CDR3 protein is CASSLFGWGALTGELFF. In DNA form, the CDR3 reads TGTGCCAGCAGCCTCTTCGGATGGGGGGCGCTGACCGGGGAGCTGTTTTTT. V gene TRBV5-5 combines with J gene TRBJ2-2; D possibly uses TRBD1 or TRBD2 (6 bases each). Trimming shortened V by 4 bases and J by 5 bases, and 21 bases separated the two germline ends. The CDR3 runs 17 residues. Germline CDR1 reads SGHKS; CDR2 reads YYEKEE (reference sequence).